A selection of T cell receptor beta chains follows, all from one sample in a study of CD8 T cells in ankylosing spondylitis. TCRdb redid the calling of the 5' RACE reads with MiXCR, one entry per CDR3 protein. The sample carries roughly 700,000 distinct CDR3 sequences, roughly 19% recorded once. Sequencing was performed on blood, either unsorted or a sorted T cell fraction (not recorded which). The source is a male donor with ankylosing spondylitis. Both conserved end residues are part of each CDR3. The order of the fields is J gene, clone size, D gene, V gene, CDR3 protein, CDR3 DNA. A D gene is named only where the DNA matches it firmly. The listing skips clone size in some rows; elsewhere it reads once, few, many or a size class.

j_gene: TRBJ2-1
abundance: few
d_gene: TRBD2
v_gene: TRBV4-3
CDR3aa: CASSHGLASYNEQFF
CDR3nt: TGCGCCAGCAGCCACGGACTAGCTAGCTACAATGAGCAGTTCTTC

j_gene: TRBJ2-7
abundance: once
d_gene: TRBD2
v_gene: TRBV11-2
CDR3aa: CASSLVLGLAGARSSYEQYF
CDR3nt: TGTGCCAGCAGCTTAGTCCTCGGACTAGCGGGGGCCAGGAGCTCCTACGAGCAGTACTTC

j_gene: TRBJ2-6
abundance: few
d_gene: TRBD1
v_gene: TRBV4-1
CDR3aa: CASSRDRVGANVLTF
CDR3nt: TGCGCCAGCAGCCGCGACAGGGTTGGGGCCAACGTCCTGACTTTC

j_gene: TRBJ2-5
abundance: few
d_gene: TRBD1
v_gene: TRBV12-3/TRBV12-4
CDR3aa: CASSLSGGTGGGETQYF
CDR3nt: TGTGCCAGCAGTTTGAGTGGGGGGACAGGGGGCGGGGAGACCCAGTACTTC

j_gene: TRBJ1-2
abundance: -
d_gene: -
v_gene: TRBV20-1
CDR3aa: CSAVDIFNYGYTF
CDR3nt: TGCAGTGCCGTAGACATATTTAACTATGGCTACACCTTC

j_gene: TRBJ2-5
abundance: few
d_gene: -
v_gene: TRBV6-5
CDR3aa: CASSYVPYGTGDQETQYF
CDR3nt: TGTGCCAGCAGTTACGTCCCCTATGGTACGGGGGACCAAGAGACCCAGTACTTC

j_gene: TRBJ1-6
abundance: -
d_gene: TRBD1
v_gene: TRBV7-3
CDR3aa: CASSWGTGVNSPLHF
CDR3nt: TGTGCCAGCAGCTGGGGGACAGGAGTTAATTCACCCCTCCACTTT

j_gene: TRBJ2-2
abundance: few
d_gene: -
v_gene: TRBV11-3
CDR3aa: CASSLVTGSTGELFF
CDR3nt: TGTGCCAGCAGCTTAGTTACCGGGAGCACCGGGGAGCTGTTTTTT

j_gene: TRBJ2-5
abundance: -
d_gene: -
v_gene: TRBV7-9
CDR3aa: CASSTPGISNEETQYF
CDR3nt: TGTGCCAGCAGCACACCGGGAATCTCCAATGAAGAGACCCAGTACTTC

j_gene: TRBJ2-7
abundance: few
d_gene: -
v_gene: TRBV15
CDR3aa: CATSSSLGGHTYEQYF
CDR3nt: TGTGCCACCAGCAGTTCCCTCGGGGGACACACTTACGAGCAGTACTTC

j_gene: TRBJ2-4
abundance: -
d_gene: TRBD1
v_gene: TRBV7-2
CDR3aa: CASSYTGGRTKNIQYF
CDR3nt: TGTGCCAGCAGCTACACAGGGGGTAGGACCAAAAACATTCAGTACTTC

j_gene: TRBJ2-5
abundance: -
d_gene: -
v_gene: TRBV12-3/TRBV12-4
CDR3aa: CASSSRIAVMGTQYF
CDR3nt: TGTGCCAGCAGTTCCCGGATAGCGGTAATGGGGACCCAGTACTTC

j_gene: TRBJ1-1
abundance: -
d_gene: -
v_gene: TRBV29-1
CDR3aa: CSSRVGTEAFF
CDR3nt: TGCAGCTCCAGGGTAGGGACTGAAGCTTTCTTT

j_gene: TRBJ2-7
abundance: -
d_gene: TRBD1
v_gene: TRBV6-1
CDR3aa: CASSRTGGVHEQYF
CDR3nt: TGTGCCAGCAGTCGGACAGGGGGCGTCCACGAGCAGTACTTC

j_gene: TRBJ2-1
abundance: few
d_gene: -
v_gene: TRBV9
CDR3aa: CASSEGGDLSYNEQFF
CDR3nt: TGTGCCAGCAGCGAGGGGGGGGACCTCTCCTACAATGAGCAGTTCTTC

j_gene: TRBJ1-6
abundance: few
d_gene: TRBD1
v_gene: TRBV12-3/TRBV12-4
CDR3aa: CASSRDRESPLHF
CDR3nt: TGTGCCAGCAGCCGGGACAGGGAATCGCCCCTCCACTTT

j_gene: TRBJ1-1
abundance: many
d_gene: -
v_gene: TRBV12-3/TRBV12-4
CDR3aa: CASSTVWGTEAFF
CDR3nt: TGTGCCAGCAGTACCGTCTGGGGCACTGAAGCTTTCTTT

j_gene: TRBJ2-5
abundance: -
d_gene: TRBD2
v_gene: TRBV7-9
CDR3aa: CASRRTGGLETQYF
CDR3nt: TGTGCCAGCAGGAGAACGGGGGGGCTTGAGACCCAGTACTTC

j_gene: TRBJ2-7
abundance: few
d_gene: TRBD2
v_gene: TRBV6-5
CDR3aa: CASVGSGAEQYF
CDR3nt: TGTGCCAGCGTAGGTAGCGGGGCCGAGCAGTACTTC

j_gene: TRBJ2-7
abundance: few
d_gene: -
v_gene: TRBV4-2
CDR3aa: CASSQEFTVSLSHEQYF
CDR3nt: TGTGCCAGCAGCCAAGAGTTCACCGTTAGCCTCTCCCACGAGCAGTACTTC

j_gene: TRBJ1-1
abundance: -
d_gene: TRBD1
v_gene: TRBV6-1
CDR3aa: CASRGTGMNTEAFF
CDR3nt: TGTGCCAGCAGAGGGACAGGGATGAACACTGAAGCTTTCTTT

j_gene: TRBJ1-1
abundance: few
d_gene: TRBD1
v_gene: TRBV6-1
CDR3aa: CASSEPGDRGLAEAFF
CDR3nt: TGTGCCAGCAGTGAGCCGGGGGACAGGGGGTTAGCTGAAGCTTTCTTT

j_gene: TRBJ2-7
abundance: -
d_gene: -
v_gene: TRBV20-1
CDR3aa: CSASLALPREQYF
CDR3nt: TGCAGTGCTAGCTTAGCGTTGCCTCGCGAGCAGTACTTC

j_gene: TRBJ2-2
abundance: -
d_gene: -
v_gene: TRBV12-3/TRBV12-4
CDR3aa: CASSFRPFTGELFF
CDR3nt: TGTGCCAGCAGTTTCCGGCCCTTCACCGGGGAGCTGTTTTTT

j_gene: TRBJ2-1
abundance: -
d_gene: TRBD2
v_gene: TRBV20-1
CDR3aa: CSATTASGSYNEQFF
CDR3nt: TGCAGTGCTACAACGGCTAGCGGGTCTTACAATGAGCAGTTCTTC

j_gene: TRBJ2-7
abundance: few
d_gene: -
v_gene: TRBV7-2
CDR3aa: CASSGKGSPSYEQYF
CDR3nt: TGTGCCAGCAGCGGAAAGGGGTCCCCATCCTACGAGCAGTACTTC

j_gene: TRBJ1-1
abundance: few
d_gene: TRBD1
v_gene: TRBV5-1
CDR3aa: CASSPWEDRNEAFF
CDR3nt: TGCGCCAGCAGCCCCTGGGAGGACAGGAATGAAGCTTTCTTT

j_gene: TRBJ2-4
abundance: -
d_gene: TRBD1
v_gene: TRBV29-1
CDR3aa: CSITGAAKNIQYF
CDR3nt: TGCAGCATAACAGGGGCAGCCAAAAACATTCAGTACTTC

j_gene: TRBJ2-7
abundance: -
d_gene: -
v_gene: TRBV7-2
CDR3aa: CASSSWEPSYEQYF
CDR3nt: TGTGCCAGCAGCTCGTGGGAGCCTTCCTACGAGCAGTACTTC

j_gene: TRBJ2-3
abundance: -
d_gene: -
v_gene: TRBV7-3
CDR3aa: CASGPLGDTQYF
CDR3nt: TGTGCCAGCGGACCTCTAGGAGATACGCAGTATTTT

j_gene: TRBJ2-5
abundance: -
d_gene: TRBD2
v_gene: TRBV7-9
CDR3aa: CASSSARTSGLGETQYF
CDR3nt: TGTGCCAGCAGCTCGGCCCGGACTAGCGGTTTGGGGGAGACCCAGTACTTC

j_gene: TRBJ2-1
abundance: few
d_gene: TRBD1
v_gene: TRBV7-9
CDR3aa: CASTPGQLIYNEQFF
CDR3nt: TGTGCCAGCACACCGGGACAGCTTATCTACAATGAGCAGTTCTTC

j_gene: TRBJ2-1
abundance: few
d_gene: -
v_gene: TRBV4-1
CDR3aa: CASSQVGNNEQFF
CDR3nt: TGCGCCAGCAGCCAAGTTGGGAACAATGAACAGTTCTTC

j_gene: TRBJ2-3
abundance: -
d_gene: TRBD2
v_gene: TRBV4-1
CDR3aa: CASSQDVGGRDPRDTQYF
CDR3nt: TGCGCCAGCAGCCAAGACGTGGGCGGGAGAGACCCCAGGGATACGCAGTATTTT

j_gene: TRBJ2-1
abundance: -
d_gene: -
v_gene: TRBV14
CDR3aa: CASSRIGGPSSYNEQFF
CDR3nt: TGTGCCAGCAGCCGCATTGGGGGCCCGAGCTCCTACAATGAGCAGTTCTTC

j_gene: TRBJ2-2
abundance: -
d_gene: TRBD1
v_gene: TRBV2
CDR3aa: CASSPTTGSGGELFF
CDR3nt: TGTGCCAGCAGCCCAACGACAGGGTCGGGCGGGGAGCTGTTTTTT

j_gene: TRBJ1-2
abundance: -
d_gene: -
v_gene: TRBV27
CDR3aa: CASSLRGNRAGGYTF
CDR3nt: TGTGCCAGCAGCCTTAGGGGGAACAGGGCTGGTGGCTACACCTTC

j_gene: TRBJ2-1
abundance: -
d_gene: -
v_gene: TRBV7-2
CDR3aa: CASSFRGPSGSYNEQFF
CDR3nt: TGTGCCAGCAGCTTCCGAGGGCCTTCTGGATCCTACAATGAGCAGTTCTTC

j_gene: TRBJ2-1
abundance: few
d_gene: TRBD2
v_gene: TRBV7-9
CDR3aa: CASSSGLAGGVGNEQFF
CDR3nt: TGTGCCAGCAGCTCCGGACTAGCGGGAGGTGTTGGCAATGAGCAGTTCTTC

j_gene: TRBJ1-3
abundance: -
d_gene: -
v_gene: TRBV20-1
CDR3aa: CSAKPSSGNTIYF
CDR3nt: TGCAGTGCTAAGCCGAGCTCTGGAAACACCATATATTTT

j_gene: TRBJ2-3
abundance: -
d_gene: TRBD1
v_gene: TRBV29-1
CDR3aa: CSVRRGTVGDTQYF
CDR3nt: TGCAGCGTTCGAAGGGGGACAGTGGGGGATACGCAGTATTTT

j_gene: TRBJ2-2
abundance: -
d_gene: TRBD1
v_gene: TRBV27
CDR3aa: CASSSGTGVTGELFF
CDR3nt: TGTGCCAGCAGCTCCGGGACAGGGGTTACCGGGGAGCTGTTTTTT

j_gene: TRBJ2-7
abundance: few
d_gene: -
v_gene: TRBV9
CDR3aa: CASSPTGTSYEQYF
CDR3nt: TGTGCCAGCAGCCCCACAGGGACGTCCTACGAGCAGTACTTC

j_gene: TRBJ2-3
abundance: -
d_gene: TRBD1
v_gene: TRBV12-3/TRBV12-4
CDR3aa: CASSPSGQKSTDTQYF
CDR3nt: TGTGCCAGCAGTCCCTCGGGACAGAAAAGCACAGATACGCAGTATTTT

j_gene: TRBJ2-1
abundance: few
d_gene: -
v_gene: TRBV5-6
CDR3aa: CASTPFGTPKNEQFF
CDR3nt: TGTGCCAGCACCCCGTTCGGGACACCCAAAAATGAGCAGTTCTTC

j_gene: TRBJ2-3
abundance: -
d_gene: -
v_gene: TRBV10-3
CDR3aa: CAIRSITDTQYF
CDR3nt: TGTGCCATCAGAAGTATCACAGATACGCAGTATTTT

j_gene: TRBJ1-6
abundance: -
d_gene: -
v_gene: TRBV20-1
CDR3aa: CSARAAQTGLISPLHF
CDR3nt: TGCAGTGCTAGGGCGGCTCAAACTGGGTTAATTTCTCCCCTCCACTTT

j_gene: TRBJ2-2
abundance: many
d_gene: -
v_gene: TRBV4-1
CDR3aa: CASSLDRKAGELFF
CDR3nt: TGCGCCAGCAGCCTGGACCGAAAGGCCGGGGAGCTGTTTTTT

j_gene: TRBJ2-7
abundance: -
d_gene: TRBD2
v_gene: TRBV2
CDR3aa: CASKPGLAETYEQYF
CDR3nt: TGTGCCAGCAAGCCGGGACTAGCAGAGACCTACGAGCAGTACTTC